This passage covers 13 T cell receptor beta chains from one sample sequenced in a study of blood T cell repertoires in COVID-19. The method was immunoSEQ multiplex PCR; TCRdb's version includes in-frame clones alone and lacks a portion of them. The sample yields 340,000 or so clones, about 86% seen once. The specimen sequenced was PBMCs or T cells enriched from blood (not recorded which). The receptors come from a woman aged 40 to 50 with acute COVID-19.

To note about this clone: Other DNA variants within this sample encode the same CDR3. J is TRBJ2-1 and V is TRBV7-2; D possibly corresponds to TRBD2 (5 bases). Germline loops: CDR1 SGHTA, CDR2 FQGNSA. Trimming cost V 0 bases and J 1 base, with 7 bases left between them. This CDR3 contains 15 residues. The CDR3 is CASSLARGSYNEQFF. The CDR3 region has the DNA TGTGCCAGCAGCTTAGCGCGAGGGTCCTACAATGAGCAGTTCTTC.

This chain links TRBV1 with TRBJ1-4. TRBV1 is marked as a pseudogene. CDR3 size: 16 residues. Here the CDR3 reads CTSSQPRLLTNEKLFF. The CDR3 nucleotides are TGCACCAGCAGCCAGCCCCGACTTCTAACTAATGAAAAACTGTTTTTT.

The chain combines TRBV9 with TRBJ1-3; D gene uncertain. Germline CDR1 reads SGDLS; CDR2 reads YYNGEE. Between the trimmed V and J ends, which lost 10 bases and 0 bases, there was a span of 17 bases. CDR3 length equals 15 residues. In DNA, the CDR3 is TGTGCCTCGTCTAGTTCCCCTAGCTCTGGAAACACCATATATTTT. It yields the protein CASSSSPSSGNTIYF.

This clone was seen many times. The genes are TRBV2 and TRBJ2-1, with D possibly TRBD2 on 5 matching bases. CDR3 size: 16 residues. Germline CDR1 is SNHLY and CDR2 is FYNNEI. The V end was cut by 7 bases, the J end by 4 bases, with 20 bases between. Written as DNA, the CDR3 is TGTGCCAGCACAAAAGCCCGGGATCAACTTTACAATGAGCAGTTCTTC. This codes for CASTKARDQLYNEQFF.

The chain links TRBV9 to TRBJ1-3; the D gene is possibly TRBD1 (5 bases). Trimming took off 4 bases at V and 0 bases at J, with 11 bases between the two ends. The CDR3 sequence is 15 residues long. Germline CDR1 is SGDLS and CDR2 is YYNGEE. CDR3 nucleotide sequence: TGTGCCAGCAGCATCTCGGGGGTCTCTGGAAACACCATATATTTT. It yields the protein CASSISGVSGNTIYF.

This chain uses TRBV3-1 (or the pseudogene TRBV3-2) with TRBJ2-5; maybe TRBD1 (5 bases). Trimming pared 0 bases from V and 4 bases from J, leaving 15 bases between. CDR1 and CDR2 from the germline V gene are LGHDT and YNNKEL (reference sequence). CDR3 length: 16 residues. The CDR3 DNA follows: TGTGCCAGCAGCCAAGACCAGGGTATGAATTCAGAGACCCAGTACTTC. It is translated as CASSQDQGMNSETQYF.

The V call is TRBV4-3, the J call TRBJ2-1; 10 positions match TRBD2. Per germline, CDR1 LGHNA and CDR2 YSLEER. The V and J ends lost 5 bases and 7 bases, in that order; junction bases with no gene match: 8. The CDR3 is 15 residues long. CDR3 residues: CASSTQRGGRNEQFF. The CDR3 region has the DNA TGCGCCAGCAGCACACAGCGGGGGGGACGGAATGAGCAGTTCTTC.

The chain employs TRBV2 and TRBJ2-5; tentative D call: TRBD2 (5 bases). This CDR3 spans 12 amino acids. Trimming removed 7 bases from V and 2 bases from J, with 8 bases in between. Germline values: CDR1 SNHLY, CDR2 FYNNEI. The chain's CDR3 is CASKRLQETQYF. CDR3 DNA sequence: TGTGCCAGCAAGCGGTTACAAGAGACCCAGTACTTC.

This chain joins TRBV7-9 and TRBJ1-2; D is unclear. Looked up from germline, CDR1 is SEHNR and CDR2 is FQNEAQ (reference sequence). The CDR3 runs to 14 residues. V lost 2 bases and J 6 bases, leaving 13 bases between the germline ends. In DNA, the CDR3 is TGTGCCAGCAGCTTAAGAGGGTCTGTGGATGGCTACACCTTC. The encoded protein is CASSLRGSVDGYTF.

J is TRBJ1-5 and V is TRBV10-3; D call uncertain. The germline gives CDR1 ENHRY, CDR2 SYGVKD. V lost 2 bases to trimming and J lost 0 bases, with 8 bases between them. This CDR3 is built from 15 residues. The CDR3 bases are TGTGCCATCAGTGAGGGAGGGAATAGCAATCAGCCCCAGCATTTT. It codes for CAISEGGNSNQPQHF.

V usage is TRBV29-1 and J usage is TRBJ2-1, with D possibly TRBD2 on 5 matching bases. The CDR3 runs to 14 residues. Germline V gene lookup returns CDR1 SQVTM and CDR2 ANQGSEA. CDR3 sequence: CSSKVAGLYGEQFF. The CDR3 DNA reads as TGCAGTTCCAAGGTAGCAGGACTCTACGGTGAGCAGTTCTTC.

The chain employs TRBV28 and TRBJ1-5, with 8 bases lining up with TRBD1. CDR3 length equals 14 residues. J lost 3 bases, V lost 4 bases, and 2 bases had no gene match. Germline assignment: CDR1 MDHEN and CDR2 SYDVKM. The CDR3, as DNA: TGTGCCAGCAGTTCAGGGGGCTCCAATCAGCCCCAGCATTTT. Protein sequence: CASSSGGSNQPQHF.

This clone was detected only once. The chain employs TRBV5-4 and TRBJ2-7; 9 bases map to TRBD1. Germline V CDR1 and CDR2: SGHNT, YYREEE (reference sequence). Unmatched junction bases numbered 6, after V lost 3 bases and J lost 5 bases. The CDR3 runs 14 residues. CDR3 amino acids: CASSSGTGSHEQYF. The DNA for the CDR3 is TGTGCCAGCAGCTCCGGGACAGGGTCCCACGAGCAGTACTTC.